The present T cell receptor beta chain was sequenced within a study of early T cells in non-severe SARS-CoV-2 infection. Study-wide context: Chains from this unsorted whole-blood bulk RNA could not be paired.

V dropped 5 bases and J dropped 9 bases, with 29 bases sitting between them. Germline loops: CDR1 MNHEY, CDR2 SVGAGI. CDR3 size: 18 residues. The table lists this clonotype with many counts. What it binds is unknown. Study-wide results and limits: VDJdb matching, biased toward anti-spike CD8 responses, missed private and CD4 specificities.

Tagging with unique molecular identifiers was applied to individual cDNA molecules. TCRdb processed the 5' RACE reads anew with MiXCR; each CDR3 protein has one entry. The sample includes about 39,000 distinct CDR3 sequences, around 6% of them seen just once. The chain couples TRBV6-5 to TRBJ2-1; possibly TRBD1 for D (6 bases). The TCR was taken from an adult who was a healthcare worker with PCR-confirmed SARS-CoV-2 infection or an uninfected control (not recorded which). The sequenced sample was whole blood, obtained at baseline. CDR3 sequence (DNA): TGTGCCAGCAGTGCCGAGCCCTCAGGGGCTTATCTTCCCGGTGAGCAGTTCTTC. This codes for CASSAEPSGAYLPGEQFF.